This T cell receptor beta chain originates from a study of CXCR3-negative and CXCR3-positive naive CD8 T cells. As for the study in general: Summed over all libraries, TRB reads came to 130 million to 150 million, with about 1.5 +/- 0.3 million per library.

The sorting of each CD8+ T cell subset was done in triplicate, at 250,000 to 300,000 cells each. CD45RO-CCR7+CD27+CD95- cells counted as naive CD8+ T cells. Of note for this clonotype: The antigen remains unidentified.

Study outcomes and limitations: Greater hydrophobicity was found in TRB CDR3s of CXCR3-positive naive cells than of CXCR3-negative naive cells. Comparably high diversity was seen in both naive subsets, and much lower diversity in memory CD8+ cells.

Germline V gives CDR1 SGHDT, CDR2 YYEEEE. The CDR3 consists of 15 residues. The authors prepared UMI-labeled TRB cDNA libraries by 5' RACE. TCRdb reprocessed the 5' RACE reads and stores each CDR3 protein as one record, lacking DNA. The sample has around 88,000 distinct CDR3 sequences. The rearrangement joins TRBV5-6 to TRBJ2-7; lacking DNA, the TRBD1 call made by TCRdb goes unchecked. The sequence derives from a human donor in good health. Some clones in this sample may be carry-over from other donors' samples. The sequenced sample was naive CXCR3+ CD8+ T cells from blood. Subset indicated: CD45RO-CCR7+CD27+CD95- naive CD8+ T cells expressing CXCR3 (TNR3+). CDR3 sequence reads: CASSLGPGGNYEQYF.